This T cell receptor (beta chain) was captured in a study of patients and donors after allogeneic stem cell transplantation. In this sample, this clonotype turned up a few times. One entry per CDR3 protein results from TCRdb running MiXCR on the RT-PCR reads. This sample yields 800,000 to 1,000,000 distinct CDR3 sequences, of which approximately 19% are seen a single time; around 6% belongs to the top ten. Per germline, CDR1 SGHDT and CDR2 YYEEEE. The CDR3 sequence is 14 residues long. Trimming took 7 bases from V and 8 from J, leaving 21 bases between them. The sequence was obtained from a human donor who was either an allogeneic HSCT recipient or a stem cell or donor lymphocyte infusion donor (not recorded which). It is not recorded whose cells these are; they may come from a transplant donor. The sequenced sample was blood, either unsorted or a sorted T cell fraction (not recorded which). The chain has TRBV5-6 and TRBJ1-2; D remains ambiguous. The CDR3 is CASGLSAGERGYTF. CDR3 in DNA: TGTGCCAGCGGCCTTTCGGCGGGAGAGAGGGGCTACACCTTC.